This T cell receptor (beta chain) was profiled in a study of shared clonotypes between healthy human individuals. As to this clone: Its specificity is not known.

Whole-study findings and limits: Sequencing depth was predicted to influence how clonotypes are shared among donors.

Replicate PCRs run on sorted subsets employed 200 ng DNA, approximately 30,000 T cell genomes. Assay: immunoSEQ multiplex PCR; the TCRdb copy retains only in-frame clones and omits some. The sample records around 2,000,000 clones, about 95% being singletons. V shed 2 bases and J shed 1 base, with 8 bases lying between them. In germline, CDR1 is SQVTM, CDR2 ANQGSEA. There are 14 residues in the CDR3. It was CD45RO-negative cells, positively selected for CCR7, that made up naive CD8 cells, with terminally differentiated effector memory CD45RA+ cells excluded. This clonotype originated in a man in his late teens or twenties in good health. The rearrangement uses TRBV29-1 and TRBJ2-2; D is uncertain. The specimen was naive CD8+ T cells sorted from blood. CDR3 nucleotides: TGCAGCGTTGAATGGCCGCTGAACACCGGGGAGCTGTTTTTT. The encoded protein is CSVEWPLNTGELFF.